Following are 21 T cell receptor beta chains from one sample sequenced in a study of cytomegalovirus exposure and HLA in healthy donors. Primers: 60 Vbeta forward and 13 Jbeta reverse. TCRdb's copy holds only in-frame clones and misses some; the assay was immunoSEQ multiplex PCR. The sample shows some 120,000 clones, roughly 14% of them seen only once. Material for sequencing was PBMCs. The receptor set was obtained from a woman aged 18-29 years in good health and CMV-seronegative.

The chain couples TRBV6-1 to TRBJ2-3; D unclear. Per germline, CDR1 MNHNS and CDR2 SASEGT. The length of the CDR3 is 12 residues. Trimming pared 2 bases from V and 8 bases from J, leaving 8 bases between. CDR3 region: CASSELGTTQYF. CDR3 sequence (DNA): TGTGCCAGCAGTGAACTAGGCACTACGCAGTATTTT.

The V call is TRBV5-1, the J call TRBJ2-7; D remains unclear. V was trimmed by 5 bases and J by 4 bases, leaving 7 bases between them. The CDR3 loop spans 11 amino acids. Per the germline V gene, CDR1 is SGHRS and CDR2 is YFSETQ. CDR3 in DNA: TGCGCCAGCAGTGACACTTACGAGCAGTACTTC. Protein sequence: CASSDTYEQYF.

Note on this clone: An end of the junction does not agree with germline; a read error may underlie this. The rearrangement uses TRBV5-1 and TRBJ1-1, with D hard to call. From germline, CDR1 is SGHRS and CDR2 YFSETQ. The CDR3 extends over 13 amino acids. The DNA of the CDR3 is TGCGCCAGCAGCACCAGAGGGAACGCTGAAGCTTTCTTT. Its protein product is CASSTRGNAEAFF.

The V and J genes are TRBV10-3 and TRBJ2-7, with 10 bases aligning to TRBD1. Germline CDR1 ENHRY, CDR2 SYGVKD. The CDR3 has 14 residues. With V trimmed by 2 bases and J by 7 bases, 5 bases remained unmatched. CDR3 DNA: TGTGCCATCAGTGAGGACAGGGGGCAGTGGGAGCAGTACTTC. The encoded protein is CAISEDRGQWEQYF.

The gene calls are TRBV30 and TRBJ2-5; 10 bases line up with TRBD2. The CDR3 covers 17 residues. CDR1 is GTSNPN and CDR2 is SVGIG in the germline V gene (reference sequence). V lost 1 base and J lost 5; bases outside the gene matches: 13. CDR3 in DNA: TGTGCCTGGAGTGGGGGACAGCGGGGGGGCCTGTTGGAGACCCAGTACTTC. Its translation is CAWSGGQRGGLLETQYF.

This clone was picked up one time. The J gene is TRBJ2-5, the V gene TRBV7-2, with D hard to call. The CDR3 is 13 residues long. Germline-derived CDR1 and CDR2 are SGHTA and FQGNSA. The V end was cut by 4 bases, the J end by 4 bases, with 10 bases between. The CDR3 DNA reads TGTGCCAGCAGCTCTGGGTGGAGAGAGACCCAGTACTTC. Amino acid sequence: CASSSGWRETQYF.

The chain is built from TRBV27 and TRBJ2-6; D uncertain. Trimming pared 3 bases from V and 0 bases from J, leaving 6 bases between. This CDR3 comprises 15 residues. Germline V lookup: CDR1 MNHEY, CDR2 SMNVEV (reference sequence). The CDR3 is CASSFFGSGANVLTF. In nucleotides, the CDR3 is TGTGCCAGCAGTTTCTTCGGCTCTGGGGCCAACGTCCTGACTTTC.

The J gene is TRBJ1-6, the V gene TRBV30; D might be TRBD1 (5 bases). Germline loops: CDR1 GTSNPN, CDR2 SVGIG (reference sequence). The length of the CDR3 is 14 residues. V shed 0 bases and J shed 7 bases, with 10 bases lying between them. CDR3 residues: CAWSVLGGNSPLHF. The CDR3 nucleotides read TGTGCCTGGAGTGTACTCGGGGGAAATTCACCCCTCCACTTT.

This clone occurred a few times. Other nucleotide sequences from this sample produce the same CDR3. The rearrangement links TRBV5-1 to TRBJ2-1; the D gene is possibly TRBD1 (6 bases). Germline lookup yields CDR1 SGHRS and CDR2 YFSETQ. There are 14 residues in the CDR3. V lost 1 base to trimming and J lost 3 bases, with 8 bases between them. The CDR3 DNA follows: TGCGCCAGCAGCTTGCAGGACAGCTACAATGAGCAGTTCTTC. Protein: CASSLQDSYNEQFF.

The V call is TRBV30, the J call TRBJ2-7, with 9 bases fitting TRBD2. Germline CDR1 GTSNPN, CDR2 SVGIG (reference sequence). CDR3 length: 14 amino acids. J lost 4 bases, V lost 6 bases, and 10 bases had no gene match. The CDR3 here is CACSPSGGPYEQYF. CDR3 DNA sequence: TGTGCCTGCTCTCCCAGCGGGGGGCCTTACGAGCAGTACTTC.

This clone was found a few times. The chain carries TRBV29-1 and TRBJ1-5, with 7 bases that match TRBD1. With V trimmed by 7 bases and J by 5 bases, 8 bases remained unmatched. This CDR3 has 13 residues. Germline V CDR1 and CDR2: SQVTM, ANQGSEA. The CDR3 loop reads CSASRDRDQPQHF. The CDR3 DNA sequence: TGCAGCGCCTCCCGGGACAGAGATCAGCCCCAGCATTTT.

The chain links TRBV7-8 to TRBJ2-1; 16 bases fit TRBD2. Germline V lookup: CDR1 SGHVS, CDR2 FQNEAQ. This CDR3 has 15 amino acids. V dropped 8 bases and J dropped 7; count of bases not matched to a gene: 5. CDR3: CASFLGLAGGNEQFF. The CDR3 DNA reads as TGTGCCAGCTTTCTGGGACTAGCGGGGGGGAATGAGCAGTTCTTC.

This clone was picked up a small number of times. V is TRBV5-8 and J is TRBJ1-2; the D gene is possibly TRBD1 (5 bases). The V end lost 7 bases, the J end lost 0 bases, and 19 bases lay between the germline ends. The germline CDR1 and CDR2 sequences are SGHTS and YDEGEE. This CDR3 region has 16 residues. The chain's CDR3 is CASGKGLERANYGYTF. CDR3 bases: TGTGCCAGCGGAAAGGGGCTGGAGAGAGCTAACTATGGCTACACCTTC.

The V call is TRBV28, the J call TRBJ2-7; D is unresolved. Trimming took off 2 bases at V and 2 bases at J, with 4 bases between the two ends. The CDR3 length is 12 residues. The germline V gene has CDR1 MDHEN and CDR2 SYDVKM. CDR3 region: CASSLQAYEQYF. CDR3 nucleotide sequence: TGTGCCAGCAGTTTACAGGCCTACGAGCAGTACTTC.

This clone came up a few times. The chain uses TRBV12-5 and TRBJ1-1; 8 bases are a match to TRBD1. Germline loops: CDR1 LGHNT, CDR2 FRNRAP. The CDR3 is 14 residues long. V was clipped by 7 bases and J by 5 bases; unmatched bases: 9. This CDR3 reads CASVLSQGATEAFF. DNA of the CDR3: TGTGCTAGTGTTCTTTCGCAGGGGGCGACTGAAGCTTTCTTT. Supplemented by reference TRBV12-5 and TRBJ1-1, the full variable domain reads DARVTQTPRHKVTEMGQEVTMRCQPILGHNTVFWYRQTMMQGLELLAYFRNRAPLDDSGMPKDRFSAEMPDATLATLKIQPSEPRDSAVYFCASVLSQGATEAFFGQGTRLTVV.

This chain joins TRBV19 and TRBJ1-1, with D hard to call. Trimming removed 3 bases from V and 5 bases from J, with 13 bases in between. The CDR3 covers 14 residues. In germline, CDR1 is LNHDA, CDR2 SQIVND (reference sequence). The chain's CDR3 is CASSIDLAGTEAFF. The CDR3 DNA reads TGTGCCAGTAGTATCGACCTGGCGGGGACTGAAGCTTTCTTT. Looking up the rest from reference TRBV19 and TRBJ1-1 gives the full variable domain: DGGITQSPKYLFRKEGQNVTLSCEQNLNHDAMYWYRQDPGQGLRLIYYSQIVNDFQKGDIAEGYSVSREKKESFPLTVTSAQKNPTAFYLCASSIDLAGTEAFFGQGTRLTVV.

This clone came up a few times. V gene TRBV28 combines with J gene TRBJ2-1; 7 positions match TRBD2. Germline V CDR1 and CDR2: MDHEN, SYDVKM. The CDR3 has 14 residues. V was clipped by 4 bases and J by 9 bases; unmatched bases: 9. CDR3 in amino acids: CASSSMGEGTEQFF. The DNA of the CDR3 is TGTGCCAGCAGTTCAATGGGGGAGGGTACTGAGCAGTTCTTC. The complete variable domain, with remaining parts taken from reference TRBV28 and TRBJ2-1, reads DVKVTQSSRYLVKRTGEKVFLECVQDMDHENMFWYRQDPGLGLRLIYFSYDVKMKEKGDIPEGYSVSREKKERFSLILESASTNQTSMYLCASSSMGEGTEQFFGPGTRLTVL.

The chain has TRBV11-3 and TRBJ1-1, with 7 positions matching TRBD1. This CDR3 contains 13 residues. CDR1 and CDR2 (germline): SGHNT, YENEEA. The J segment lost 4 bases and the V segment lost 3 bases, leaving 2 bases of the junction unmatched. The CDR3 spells CASSFTGVTEAFF. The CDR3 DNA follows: TGTGCCAGCAGCTTTACAGGGGTCACTGAAGCTTTCTTT.

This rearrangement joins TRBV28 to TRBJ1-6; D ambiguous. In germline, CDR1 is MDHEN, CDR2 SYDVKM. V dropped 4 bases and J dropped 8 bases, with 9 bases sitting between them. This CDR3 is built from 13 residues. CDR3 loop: CASSYRGYSPLHF. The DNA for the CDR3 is TGTGCCAGCAGTTACAGAGGGTATTCACCCCTCCACTTT.

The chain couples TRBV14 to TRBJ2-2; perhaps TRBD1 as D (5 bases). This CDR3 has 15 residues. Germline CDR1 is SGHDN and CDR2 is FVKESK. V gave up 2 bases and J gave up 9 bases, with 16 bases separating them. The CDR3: CASSQKGESERELFF. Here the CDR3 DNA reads TGTGCCAGCAGCCAAAAAGGGGAATCGGAGCGGGAGCTGTTTTTT.

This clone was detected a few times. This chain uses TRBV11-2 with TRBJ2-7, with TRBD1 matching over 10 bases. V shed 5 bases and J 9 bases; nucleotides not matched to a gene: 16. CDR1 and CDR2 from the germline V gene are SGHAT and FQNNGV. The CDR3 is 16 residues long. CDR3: CASSTIIRDRGRGQYF. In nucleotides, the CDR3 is TGTGCCAGCAGCACTATAATCCGGGACAGGGGAAGGGGGCAGTACTTC.